This passage covers 29 T cell receptor beta chains from one sample sequenced in a study of T cells in Graves' hyperthyroidism and ophthalmopathy. Authors of the study amplified TCR beta CDR3 regions from RNA transcripts. The HTBI primer set served for first-round RT-PCR of the TCR CDR3. MiXCR, applied by TCRdb to the multiplex PCR reads, yields one record per CDR3 protein. This sample has a few hundred thousand distinct CDR3 sequences; 15% occur once, and the top ten carry approximately 30%. The sequenced sample was blood. These receptors all come from a woman in her twenties or thirties with Graves' hyperthyroidism.

This clonotype has ten or more counts. The chain uses TRBV18 and TRBJ2-1, with 7 bases that match TRBD2. The CDR3 sequence is 13 residues long. Germline values: CDR1 KGHSH, CDR2 LQKENI. The CDR3: CAAHQLRESEQFF. CDR3 DNA: TGTGCAGCGCACCAATTGCGGGAGAGTGAGCAGTTCTTC.

The V call is TRBV7-3, the J call TRBJ2-4; D may be TRBD2 (6 bases). The CDR3 spans 13 residues. Trimming took off 0 bases at V and 6 bases at J, with 6 bases between the two ends. Germline V lookup: CDR1 SGHTA, CDR2 FQGTGA. The CDR3 DNA is TGTGCCAGCAGCTTAACGGGAGGAAACATTCAGTACTTC. Translation gives CASSLTGGNIQYF. Combining the CDR3 with reference TRBV7-3 and TRBJ2-4 gives the whole variable domain GAGVSQTPSNKVTEKGKYVELRCDPISGHTALYWYRQSLGQGPEFLIYFQGTGAADDSGLPNDRFFAVRPEGSVSTLKIQRTERGDSAVYLCASSLTGGNIQYFGAGTRLSVL.

In its sample, this clonotype was seen many times. This chain uses TRBV28 with TRBJ2-7; D call uncertain. The germline V gene encodes CDR1 MDHEN and CDR2 SYDVKM. The CDR3 is 17 residues long. Trimming cost V 8 bases and J 3 bases, with 26 bases left between them. The DNA of the CDR3 is TGTGCCAGCCACGCAGTTTATGAGTCCGAGGCAGGCTACGAGCAGTACTTC. It is translated as CASHAVYESEAGYEQYF.

This clonotype was seen more than once but under ten times. J is TRBJ2-7 and V is TRBV28; possible D gene TRBD1, 7 bases. CDR1 is MDHEN, CDR2 SYDVKM, per germline. The ends were cut back, 7 bases at V and 2 bases at J, with 21 bases in the middle. The CDR3 totals 16 residues. This CDR3 reads CASIPTSGGGPYEQYF. Here the CDR3 DNA reads TGTGCCAGCATCCCAACCAGTGGAGGGGGCCCCTACGAGCAGTACTTC. The complete variable domain, with remaining parts taken from reference TRBV28 and TRBJ2-7, reads DVKVTQSSRYLVKRTGEKVFLECVQDMDHENMFWYRQDPGLGLRLIYFSYDVKMKEKGDIPEGYSVSREKKERFSLILESASTNQTSMYLCASIPTSGGGPYEQYFGPGTRLTVT.

This clonotype was seen repeatedly, ten times or more. This chain links TRBV12-3 or TRBV12-4 with TRBJ2-1; 14 nucleotides match TRBD2. The V segment lost 6 bases and the J segment 0 bases; nucleotides outside the gene matches: 10. CDR3 length: 19 residues. CDR3 DNA sequence: TGTGCCAGCAGGTCGTCTCGACTAGCGGGAGGGGGCTCCTACAATGAGCAGTTCTTC. Amino acids: CASRSSRLAGGGSYNEQFF.

This clonotype was picked up a small number of times. The chain joins TRBV7-9 to TRBJ2-1; 10 bases align to TRBD2. Germline V gene data show CDR1 as SEHNR and CDR2 as FQNEAQ (reference sequence). The J segment lost 0 bases and the V segment lost 5 bases, leaving 7 bases of the junction unmatched. This CDR3 spans 17 amino acids. The CDR3 here is CASSPTPSGSSYNEQFF. In DNA form, the CDR3 reads TGTGCCAGCAGCCCCACTCCTAGCGGGAGCTCCTACAATGAGCAGTTCTTC.

This chain links TRBV5-1 with TRBJ2-7, with TRBD1 matching 9 bases. J lost 7 bases, V lost 4 bases, and 15 bases had no gene match. The CDR3 runs to 16 residues. The germline V gene encodes CDR1 SGHRS and CDR2 YFSETQ. Here the CDR3 reads CASSTETRDREWEQYF. In DNA, the CDR3 is TGCGCCAGCAGCACCGAAACTCGGGACAGGGAATGGGAGCAGTACTTC.

With respect to this clonotype: A much larger clonotype is one base distant, so this may be a read error. The CDR3 does not end in the conserved phenylalanine or tryptophan, so this is likely a read error. The rearrangement uses TRBV28 and TRBJ2-5; D remains ambiguous. Germline CDR1 reads MDHEN; CDR2 reads SYDVKM. CDR3 length: 10 amino acids. V gave up 8 bases and J gave up 3 bases, with 4 bases separating them. The CDR3 here is CASSKETQYL. The CDR3 nucleotides read TGTGCCAGCTCCAAAGAGACCCAGTACCTC.

This clonotype showed up many times. The gene calls are TRBV12-3 or TRBV12-4 and TRBJ2-1, with no clear D. V lost 3 bases and J 3 bases, leaving 9 bases between the germline ends. The CDR3 has 14 amino acids. The chain's CDR3 is CASSFLLNYNEQFF. CDR3 coding DNA: TGTGCCAGCAGTTTTCTGCTGAACTACAATGAGCAGTTCTTC.

This clonotype was seen many times. The chain couples TRBV29-1 to TRBJ2-5; the D is unclear. There are 16 residues in the CDR3. Trimming shortened V by 5 bases and J by 5 bases, and 24 bases separated the two germline ends. Germline-derived CDR1 and CDR2 are SQVTM and ANQGSEA. The CDR3 loop reads CSVFPDRKLGRETQYF. The CDR3 DNA follows: TGCAGCGTTTTTCCTGACCGGAAACTCGGAAGGGAGACCCAGTACTTC.

This clonotype was picked up many times. The rearrangement links TRBV28 to TRBJ1-5; D possibly corresponds to TRBD1 (5 bases). CDR1 MDHEN and CDR2 SYDVKM come from the germline V gene. V was shortened by 3 bases and J by 1 base, with 10 bases between the two germline ends. This CDR3 region has 15 residues. DNA for the CDR3: TGTGCCAGCAGTTTTGCTGCAGGGAGCAATCAGCCCCAGCATTTT. As protein: CASSFAAGSNQPQHF.

Points on this clonotype: Just one base apart from a much larger clone, this may be a read error. The rearrangement uses TRBV5-1 and TRBJ2-1, with D tentatively TRBD2 (5 bases). The CDR3 extends over 16 amino acids. CDR1 is SGHRS and CDR2 is YFSETQ in the germline V gene. The CDR3 sequence: CASSSGLGNSFNEQFF. Written as DNA, the CDR3 is TGCGCCAGCAGCTCCGGACTGGGAAACTCCTTCAATGAGCAGTTCTTC.

The sample holds many counts of this clonotype. V and J are TRBV4-1 and TRBJ2-7, with 10 positions matching TRBD2. V trimming: 1 base; J trimming: 5 bases; junction bases outside the gene matches: 8. The CDR3 totals 16 residues. The germline V gene encodes CDR1 MGHRA and CDR2 YSYEKL. DNA of the CDR3: TGCGCCAGCAGCCAAGGCTCCGGGACTAGCGCAGACGAGCAGTACTTC. Translating it yields CASSQGSGTSADEQYF.

This rearrangement joins TRBV10-3 to TRBJ1-4, with D possibly being TRBD1 (5 bases). Looked up from germline, CDR1 is ENHRY and CDR2 is SYGVKD. The CDR3 runs 15 residues. V gave up 2 bases and J gave up 3 bases, with 10 bases separating them. This chain's CDR3 is CAISEMGTANEKLFF. The CDR3 bases are TGTGCCATCAGTGAGATGGGGACGGCTAATGAAAAACTGTTTTTT.

This clonotype appeared a few times. The genes are TRBV24-1 and TRBJ2-1; 11 bases are shared with TRBD2. After removal of 3 bases from V and 5 bases from J, the junction contained 5 bases not matched to a gene. This CDR3 spans 16 amino acids. Per the germline V gene, CDR1 is KGHDR and CDR2 is SFDVKD. CDR3 sequence: CATSDKGLAADNEQFF. The CDR3 DNA reads as TGTGCCACCAGTGATAAGGGACTAGCGGCAGACAATGAGCAGTTCTTC.

CDR3: CSVEDGGGRGGSGYTF. The CDR3 DNA follows: TGCAGCGTTGAAGATGGTGGGGGGCGCGGAGGTTCGGGCTACACCTTC. J is TRBJ1-2 and V is TRBV29-1, with D perhaps TRBD1 (6 bases). V lost 0 bases, J lost 8 bases, and 22 bases lay in between. This CDR3 has 16 residues. Germline V gene sequence: CDR1 SQVTM, CDR2 ANQGSEA. The full variable domain, completed using reference TRBV29-1 and TRBJ1-2, is SAVISQKPSRDICQRGTSLTIQCQVDSQVTMMFWYRQQPGQSLTLIATANQGSEATYESGFVIDKFPISRPNLTFSTLTVSNMSPEDSSIYLCSVEDGGGRGGSGYTFGSGTRLTVV.

This clonotype has a handful of counts. The V call is TRBV27, the J call TRBJ1-1, with D maybe TRBD1 (5 bases). Germline V CDR1 and CDR2: MNHEY, SMNVEV (reference sequence). The CDR3 totals 13 residues. Deletions cut 4 bases from V and 4 bases from J, with 10 bases between. The CDR3 DNA is TGTGCCAGCAGTTACGCGGGGGTCACTGAAGCTTTCTTT. As protein: CASSYAGVTEAFF.

The chain joins TRBV19 to TRBJ2-1; weak D call: TRBD1 (6 bases). Per the germline V gene, CDR1 is LNHDA and CDR2 is SQIVND (reference sequence). V was shortened by 6 bases and J by 2 bases, with 11 bases between the two germline ends. The CDR3 covers 14 residues. DNA of the CDR3: TGTGCCAGTAGGCCCAGGGGACCCTACAATGAGCAGTTCTTC. Translating it yields CASRPRGPYNEQFF.

This clonotype was seen a few times. The rearrangement uses TRBV4-1 and TRBJ1-5; a weak D match, TRBD1 (6 bases). Germline V gene data show CDR1 as MGHRA and CDR2 as YSYEKL. The CDR3 has 17 residues. V was cut by 4 bases and J by 0 bases, with 16 bases left in between. DNA for the CDR3: TGCGCCAGCAGCCCTCTTTCAGGGGTTGTTAGCAATCAGCCCCAGCATTTT. Translation: CASSPLSGVVSNQPQHF.

Ten or more counts support this clonotype. The rearrangement uses TRBV27 and TRBJ2-3; D remains ambiguous. V was trimmed by 3 bases and J by 1 base, leaving 5 bases between them. Germline V lookup: CDR1 MNHEY, CDR2 SMNVEV (reference sequence). The CDR3 sequence is 13 residues long. CDR3 coding DNA: TGTGCCAGCAGTTTGACGGGCACAGATACGCAGTATTTT. Its protein product is CASSLTGTDTQYF.

This clonotype was observed many times. V usage is TRBV12-3 or TRBV12-4 and J usage is TRBJ1-4; 8 nucleotides match TRBD1. This CDR3 has 15 amino acids. The J segment lost 6 bases and the V segment lost 0 bases, leaving 3 bases of the junction unmatched. DNA of the CDR3: TGTGCCAGCAGTTTAGCCGACAGGGGTCATGAAAAACTGTTTTTT. Protein sequence: CASSLADRGHEKLFF.

V usage is TRBV30 and J usage is TRBJ2-1, with D perhaps assigned TRBD1 or TRBD2 (5 bases each). The CDR3 contains 13 residues. Trimming shortened V by 4 bases and J by 0 bases, and 7 bases separated the two germline ends. Looked up from germline, CDR1 is GTSNPN and CDR2 is SVGIG (reference sequence). The CDR3 DNA sequence: TGTGCCTGGACAGGGAGCTCCTACAATGAGCAGTTCTTC. Translation: CAWTGSSYNEQFF.

This clonotype was detected ten times or more. This chain connects TRBV27 to TRBJ1-2; 10 bases align to TRBD1. The CDR3 length is 15 residues. V dropped 2 bases and J dropped 4; count of bases not matched to a gene: 4. From germline, CDR1 is MNHEY and CDR2 SMNVEV (reference sequence). CDR3 DNA sequence: TGTGCCAGCAGTTTAGGGACAGGGGACCGCTATGGCTACACCTTC. Its protein product is CASSLGTGDRYGYTF.

This clonotype has at least ten counts. CDR3 in amino acids: CASRQQGRREQYF. As DNA, the CDR3 is TGTGCCAGCAGGCAACAGGGGAGGCGCGAGCAGTACTTC. V usage is TRBV28 and J usage is TRBJ2-7; tentative D call: TRBD1 (7 bases). Germline CDR1 MDHEN, CDR2 SYDVKM. The CDR3 consists of 13 residues. Trimming removed 6 bases from V and 6 bases from J, with 15 bases in between.

This clonotype was seen ten or more times. This chain links TRBV20-1 with TRBJ2-1; TRBD2 aligns across 9 bases. The germline CDR1 and CDR2 sequences are DFQATT and SNEGSKA (reference sequence). The V and J ends lost 0 bases and 3 bases, in that order; junction bases with no gene match: 6. The CDR3 runs 16 residues. CDR3 amino acids: CSARDRASGIYNEQFF. In DNA, the CDR3 is TGCAGTGCTAGAGATCGGGCTAGCGGGATCTACAATGAGCAGTTCTTC.

In this sample, this clonotype turned up many times. This chain joins TRBV28 and TRBJ2-7, with 9 nucleotides matching TRBD2. V was clipped by 3 bases and J by 3 bases; unmatched bases: 18. The CDR3 contains 19 residues. Germline assignment: CDR1 MDHEN and CDR2 SYDVKM. The CDR3 region has the DNA TGTGCCAGCAGTTTCCTCCTTGCGGCTAGCGGGGCCACCAACTACGAGCAGTACTTC. As protein: CASSFLLAASGATNYEQYF.

The CDR3 DNA is TGTGCCAGCAGCCAAGATCGGGGAGCGGGAGCGTACGAGCAGTACTTC. This codes for CASSQDRGAGAYEQYF. This chain uses TRBV3-1 with TRBJ2-7, with 8 nucleotides matching TRBD2. From germline, CDR1 is LGHDT and CDR2 YNNKEL (reference sequence). This CDR3 spans 16 amino acids. V was pared by 0 bases and J by 4 bases, with 8 bases of the junction left unmatched.

The sample holds many counts of this clonotype. This chain joins TRBV6-1 and TRBJ1-1, with D possibly matching TRBD1 (5 bases). V dropped 3 bases and J dropped 1 base, with 6 bases sitting between them. Germline V gives CDR1 MNHNS, CDR2 SASEGT. The CDR3 sequence is 13 residues long. CDR3 sequence: CASSERGNTEAFF. The CDR3 coding sequence is TGTGCCAGCAGTGAGAGGGGGAACACTGAAGCTTTCTTT.

The chain employs TRBV10-3 and TRBJ2-7, with D tentatively TRBD1 (5 bases). The germline gives CDR1 ENHRY, CDR2 SYGVKD. V lost 6 bases, J lost 5 bases, and 11 bases lay in between. The length of the CDR3 is 12 residues. The CDR3 DNA reads as TGTGCCATCAGGGACAAAGACCACGAGCAGTACTTC. This gives the protein CAIRDKDHEQYF.